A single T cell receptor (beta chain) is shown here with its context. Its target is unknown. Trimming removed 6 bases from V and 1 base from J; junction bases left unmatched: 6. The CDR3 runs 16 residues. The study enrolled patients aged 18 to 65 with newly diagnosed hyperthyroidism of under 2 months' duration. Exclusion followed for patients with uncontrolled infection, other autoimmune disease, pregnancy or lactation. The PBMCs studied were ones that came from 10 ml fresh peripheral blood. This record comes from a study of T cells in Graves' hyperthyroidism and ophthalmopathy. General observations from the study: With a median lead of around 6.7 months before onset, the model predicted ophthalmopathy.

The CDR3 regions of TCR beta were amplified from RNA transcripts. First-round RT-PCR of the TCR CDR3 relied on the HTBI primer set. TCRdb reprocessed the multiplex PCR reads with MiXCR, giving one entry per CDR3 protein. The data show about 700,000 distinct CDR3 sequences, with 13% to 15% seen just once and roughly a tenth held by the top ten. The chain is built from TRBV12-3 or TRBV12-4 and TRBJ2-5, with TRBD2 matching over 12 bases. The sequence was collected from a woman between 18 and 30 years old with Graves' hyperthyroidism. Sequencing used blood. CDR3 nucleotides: TGTGCCAGCAGCCCGACTAGCGGGAGCCCCCAAGAGACCCAGTACTTC. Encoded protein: CASSPTSGSPQETQYF.